One T cell receptor beta chain is described in this entry. The antigen remains unidentified. These data belong to a study of persistence of HIV-infected CD4 T cells. Study at large: CD4+ T cells responding to CMV or HIV-1 Gag were isolated. Up to about 200 mL blood was drawn at multiple time points; a couple of donors had single-time leukapheresis.

Per germline, CDR1 LNHNV and CDR2 YYDKDF (reference sequence). The ends were cut back, 3 bases at V and 6 bases at J, with 18 bases in the middle. The CDR3 spans 16 residues. The immunoSEQ assay was version 4, run in survey mode. Here immunoSEQ multiplex PCR was the method, and the copy in TCRdb shows in-frame clones only, minus some. The data contain just over 35,000 clones, 70% to 90% of them singletons. An overlapping HIV-1 Gag peptide pool stimulated these cells at 1 ug/peptide/mL. Sorted nonresponding memory CD4+ T cells were CD40L-negative, CD69-negative, CD45RO-high. Undetectable plasma HIV-1 RNA below 50 copies/mL lasted at least 4 years. CD8+ T cells were removed from PBMCs prior to stimulation.

The chain is built from TRBV15 and TRBJ2-4; D may match TRBD1 or TRBD2 (5 bases each). This receptor was identified in an adult with HIV. The donor label of this sample is uncertain. This material consisted of cultured CD4+ T cells from PBMCs, taken from a patient who received antiretroviral therapy. The CDR3 loop is CATSSGVRGWGNIQYF. The DNA for the CDR3 is TGTGCCACCAGCAGCGGGGTTAGGGGTTGGGGAAACATTCAGTACTTC.